This T cell receptor beta chain was documented in a study of CXCR3-negative and CXCR3-positive naive CD8 T cells (dated by TCRdb to about 2019). About the study as a whole: In total, 130 million to 150 million TRB reads were obtained, which works out to roughly 1.5 +/- 0.3 million reads per library. The TRBV-TRBJ cluster analysis covered naive subsets from 5 or 6 donors and memory cells from 3 donors. Diversity and physicochemical repertoire analyses covered under twelve donors pooled from two independent experiments. The investigation overall reported the following: TRB CDR3s from CXCR3-positive naive cells showed higher hydrophobicity (lower Kidera factor 4), lower energy, and higher strength and volume indices than CXCR3-negative naive cells. CXCR3 expression partially decreased after cryopreservation, so most assays used freshly isolated PBMCs. Because surface CD5, which has been linked to self-reactivity in mice, was comparable between naive subsets, TCR interaction strength was also inferred from TRB CDR3 physicochemical properties. Naive CXCR3-negative and CXCR3-positive cells from the same donor showed similar TRBV-TRBJ usage, whereas memory cells showed distinct patterns. Both naive subsets had comparably high repertoire diversity, while memory CD8+ T cells had much lower repertoire diversity.

Each CD8+ T cell subset was flow-sorted in triplicate, and around 300,000 cells per subset were placed directly into RLT lysis buffer. Naive CD8+ T cells were defined stringently as CD45RO-CCR7+CD27+CD95- to exclude memory contaminants. Using standard density gradient centrifugation, peripheral blood mononuclear cells were isolated from buffy coats. A FACSAria III was used to flow-sort naive CXCR3-negative and CXCR3-positive CD8+ T cells. An RNeasy Mini Kit was used to extract total RNA from the sorted cells. The cysteine opens and the phenylalanine closes a CDR3 of 14 amino acids. The nucleotide record is missing. CDR1 and CDR2 (MNHEY, SMNVEV) derive from the germline V gene (reference sequence). Turning to this clonotype: The antigen this receptor binds is unknown.

Reads for this sample came from a NextSeq 550. The Human TCR Profiling Kit (MiLaboratory) was used to prepare UMI-labeled 5' RACE TRB cDNA libraries. cDNA synthesis used the entire amount of extracted RNA, and PCR amplification then used the entire amount of cDNA produced. The libraries were made side by side, with each library going through the same number of PCR cycles. From the authors' description of their analysis: With a minimum of two reads required per UMI, MIGEC and MiXCR pulled out about 50,000 +/- 9,200 unique UMI-labeled TRB cDNA molecules from each library. An average of approximately 40,000 +/- 10,000 functional in-frame TRB CDR3 nucleotide clonotypes without stop codons was found per library. After downsampling to 5000 UMI-labeled TRB molecules per sample, diversity metrics, including normalized Shannon-Wiener and Chao1, were computed in VDJtools. Clonotype-size-weighted physicochemical properties of the central five CDR3 residues (interaction energy, strength, volume and Kidera factor 4) were computed in VDJtools. One entry per CDR3 protein sequence results from the TCRdb reprocessing of the reads, with DNA left out. What appears here as the V and J calls and clone size reflects TCRdb's work, not the paper's. This sample's table carries about 86,000 distinct CDR3 sequences. Of the sample, less than 1% is held by the ten largest clones.

The sample consisted of naive CXCR3+ CD8+ T cells from blood. Sample cell subset or site, as interpreted from the label and publication: CD45RO-CCR7+CD27+CD95- naive CD8+ T cells expressing CXCR3 (TNR3+). Recombination linked TRBV27 to TRBJ2-3; lacking DNA, the TRBD1 call made by TCRdb goes unchecked. This TCR was sampled from a human donor in good health. Some clones in this sample may be carry-over from other donors' samples. The CDR3 protein: CASSSTGGYDTQYF.